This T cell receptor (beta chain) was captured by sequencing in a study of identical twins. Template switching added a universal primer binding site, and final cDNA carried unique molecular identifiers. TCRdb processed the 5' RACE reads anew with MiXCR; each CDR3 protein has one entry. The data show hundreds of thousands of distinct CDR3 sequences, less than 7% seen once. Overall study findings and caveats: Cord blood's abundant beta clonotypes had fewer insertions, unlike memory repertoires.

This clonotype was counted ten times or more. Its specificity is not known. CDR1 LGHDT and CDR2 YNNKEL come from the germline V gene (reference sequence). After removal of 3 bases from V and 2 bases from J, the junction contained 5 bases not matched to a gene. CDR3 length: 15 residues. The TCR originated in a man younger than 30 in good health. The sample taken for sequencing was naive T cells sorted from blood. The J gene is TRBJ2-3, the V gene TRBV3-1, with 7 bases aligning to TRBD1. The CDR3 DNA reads TGTGCCAGCAGCCAGGGACAGAATCCCACAGATACGCAGTATTTT. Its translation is CASSQGQNPTDTQYF.